This T cell receptor (beta chain) was sequenced for a study of cytomegalovirus exposure and HLA in healthy donors. On this clone: Its antigen is not identified.

This CDR3 spans 15 amino acids. The V gene lost 4 bases and the J gene lost 2 bases, with 13 bases spanning the gap. Germline V gives CDR1 MNHEY, CDR2 SVGAGI. Vbeta (60) and Jbeta (13) primers were used in the PCR. The assay was immunoSEQ multiplex PCR, and TCRdb's table has in-frame clones only and misses some. This table holds approximately 170,000 clones, 77% found once. Findings and caveats of the study: Reports described diagnosis of cytomegalovirus status by the classifier as highly specific and sensitive. In a later analysis, specific HLA alleles were associated with around 17,000 TCR beta sequences at a 0.05 false discovery rate. No immune exposure information besides CMV serostatus was available. Across all donors, roughly uniform sequencing depth was an assumption of the presence/absence analyses.

Sequencing input: PBMCs. The rearrangement uses TRBV6-5 and TRBJ2-3, with D tentatively TRBD1 (6 bases). This clonotype was obtained from a male donor in good health and CMV-seropositive. CDR3 sequence reads: CASSLQGRATDTQYF. CDR3 bases: TGTGCCAGCAGTTTACAGGGTCGAGCCACAGATACGCAGTATTTT.